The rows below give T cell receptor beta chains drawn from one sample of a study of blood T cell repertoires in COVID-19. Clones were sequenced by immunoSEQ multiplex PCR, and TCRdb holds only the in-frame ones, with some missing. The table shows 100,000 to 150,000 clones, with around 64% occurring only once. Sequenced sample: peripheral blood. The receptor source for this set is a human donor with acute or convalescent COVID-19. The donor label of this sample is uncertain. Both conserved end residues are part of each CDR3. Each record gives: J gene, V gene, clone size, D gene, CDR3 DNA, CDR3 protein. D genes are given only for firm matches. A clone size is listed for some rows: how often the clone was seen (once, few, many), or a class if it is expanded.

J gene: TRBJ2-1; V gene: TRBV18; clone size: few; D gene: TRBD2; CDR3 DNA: TGTGCCAGCTCACCACCCCGGGGACTAGCGGGGGGCTACAATGAGCAGTTCTTC; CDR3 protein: CASSPPRGLAGGYNEQFF
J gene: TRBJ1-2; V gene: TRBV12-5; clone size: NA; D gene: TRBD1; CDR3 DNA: TGTGCTAGTGGTTTGGATCTCGCGACAGGGGACTATGGCTACACCTTC; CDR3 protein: CASGLDLATGDYGYTF
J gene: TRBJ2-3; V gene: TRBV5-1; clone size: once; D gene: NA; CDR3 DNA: TGCGCCAGCAGCTTGGGCGAACCCTACACAGATACGCAGTATTTT; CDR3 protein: CASSLGEPYTDTQYF
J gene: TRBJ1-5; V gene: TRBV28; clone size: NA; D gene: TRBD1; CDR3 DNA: TGTGCCAGCAGTTTGACAGGGGGTGGTCAGCCCCAGCATTTT; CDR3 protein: CASSLTGGGQPQHF
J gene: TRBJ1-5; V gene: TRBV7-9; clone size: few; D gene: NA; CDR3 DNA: TGTGCCAGCAGCCGCAGTCCCGAGGCCCAGCCCCAGCATTTT; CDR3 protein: CASSRSPEAQPQHF
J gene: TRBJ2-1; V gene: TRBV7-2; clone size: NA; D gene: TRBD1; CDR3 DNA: TGTGCCAGCAGCCTCCAACCAGGGGGCCGCAATGAGCAGTTCTTC; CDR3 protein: CASSLQPGGRNEQFF
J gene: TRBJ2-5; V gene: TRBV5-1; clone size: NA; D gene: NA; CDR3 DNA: TGCGCCAGCAGCTTGCCGGGGGGCCTCCAAGAGACCCAGTACTTC; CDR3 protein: CASSLPGGLQETQYF
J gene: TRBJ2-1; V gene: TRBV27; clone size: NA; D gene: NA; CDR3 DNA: TGTGCCAGCAGTTCCCTATACCGGACATCCACCGCGTACAATGAGCAGTTCTTC; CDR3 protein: CASSSLYRTSTAYNEQFF
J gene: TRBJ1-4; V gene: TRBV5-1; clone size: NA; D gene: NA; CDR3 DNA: TGCGCCAGCAGCTTGGCCGGTTGGGGGCAGGGTGAAAAACTGTTTTTT; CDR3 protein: CASSLAGWGQGEKLFF
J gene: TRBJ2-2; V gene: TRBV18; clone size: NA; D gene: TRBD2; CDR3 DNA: TGTGCCAGCTCACCACCGGGACTAGGGGCCCTCTACCGGGAGCTGTTTTTT; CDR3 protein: CASSPPGLGALYRELFF
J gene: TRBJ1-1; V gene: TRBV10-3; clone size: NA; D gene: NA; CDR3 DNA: TGTGCCATCAGAGGGTGGGAGACTGAAGCTTTCTTT; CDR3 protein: CAIRGWETEAFF
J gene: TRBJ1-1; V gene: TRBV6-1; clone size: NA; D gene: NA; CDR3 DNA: TGTGCCAGCAGTGAAGGTCTTCTCCTAGGAGCTTTCTTT; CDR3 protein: CASSEGLLLGAFF
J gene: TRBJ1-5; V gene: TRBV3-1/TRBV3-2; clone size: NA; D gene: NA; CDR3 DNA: TGTGCCAGCAGCCTAGGAGTTAGCAATCAGCCCCAGCATTTT; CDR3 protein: CASSLGVSNQPQHF
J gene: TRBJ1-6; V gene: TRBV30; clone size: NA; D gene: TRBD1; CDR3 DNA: TGTGCCTTGGGACAGGGGGCTATGTCACCCCTCCACTTT; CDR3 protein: CALGQGAMSPLHF
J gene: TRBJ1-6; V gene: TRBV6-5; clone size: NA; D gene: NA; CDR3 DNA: TGTGCCAGCAACCTGGGCAGGGGTTCACCCCTCCACTTT; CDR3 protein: CASNLGRGSPLHF
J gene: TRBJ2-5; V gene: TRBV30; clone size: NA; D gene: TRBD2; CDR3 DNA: TGTGCCTGGACCTTAGGCGGGGGGATCCAAGAGACCCAGTACTTC; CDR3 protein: CAWTLGGGIQETQYF
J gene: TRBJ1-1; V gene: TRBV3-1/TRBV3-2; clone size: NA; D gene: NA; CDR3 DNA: TGTGCCAGCAGCTACTTTCCGGGGAACACTGAAGCTTTCTTT; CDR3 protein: CASSYFPGNTEAFF
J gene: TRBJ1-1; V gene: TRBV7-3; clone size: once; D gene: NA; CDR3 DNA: TGTGCCAGCAGCCCCAGAAGGGGAACTGAAGCTTTCTTT; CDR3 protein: CASSPRRGTEAFF
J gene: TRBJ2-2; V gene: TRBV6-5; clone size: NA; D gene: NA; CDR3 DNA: TGTGCCAGCTATAAAACCGGGGAGCTGTTTTTT; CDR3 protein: CASYKTGELFF
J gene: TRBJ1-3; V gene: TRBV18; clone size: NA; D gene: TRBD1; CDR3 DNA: TGTGCCAGCTCCAGGACAGGAGGAAACACCATATATTTT; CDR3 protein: CASSRTGGNTIYF
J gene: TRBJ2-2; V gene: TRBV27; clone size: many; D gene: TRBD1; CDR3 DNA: TGTGCCAGCAGTTTACCGTGGACAGGGGCGAGGGGCGGGGAGCTGTTTTTT; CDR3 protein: CASSLPWTGARGGELFF
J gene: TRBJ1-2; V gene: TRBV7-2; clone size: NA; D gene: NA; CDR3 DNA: TGTGCCAGCAGCTTGTCCAGGGGAAAGGGTGGCTACACCTTC; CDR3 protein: CASSLSRGKGGYTF
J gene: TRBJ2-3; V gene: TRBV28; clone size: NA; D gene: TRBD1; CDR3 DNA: TGTGCCAGCACCCGGCCGGGACAGCCAGATACGCAGTATTTT; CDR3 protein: CASTRPGQPDTQYF
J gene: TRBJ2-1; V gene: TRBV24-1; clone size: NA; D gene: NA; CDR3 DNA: TGTGCCACCAGTGACCTACAGGGCCCCTACAATGAGCAGTTCTTC; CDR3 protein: CATSDLQGPYNEQFF
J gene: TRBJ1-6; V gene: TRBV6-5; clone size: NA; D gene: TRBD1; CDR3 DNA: TGTGCCAGCAGGCTCGGACAGGGGTATTCACCCCTCCACTTT; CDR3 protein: CASRLGQGYSPLHF
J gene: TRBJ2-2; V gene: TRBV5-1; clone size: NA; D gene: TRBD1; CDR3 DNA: TGCGCCAGCAGCTGGGGACAGGGCACCGGGGAGCTGTTTTTT; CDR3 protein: CASSWGQGTGELFF
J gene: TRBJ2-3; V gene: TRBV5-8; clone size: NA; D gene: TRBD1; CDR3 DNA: TGTGCCAGCAGCTCCGGACAGGGGGCAGATACGCAGTATTTT; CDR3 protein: CASSSGQGADTQYF
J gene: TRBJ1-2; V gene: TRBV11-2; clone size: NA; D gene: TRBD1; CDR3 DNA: TGTGCCAGCAGCCGGGACAGGGTAGGGGGCTACACCTTC; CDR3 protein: CASSRDRVGGYTF
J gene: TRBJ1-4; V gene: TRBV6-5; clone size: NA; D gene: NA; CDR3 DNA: TGTGCCAGCAGTTTCCTTAATGAAAAACTGTTTTTT; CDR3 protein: CASSFLNEKLFF
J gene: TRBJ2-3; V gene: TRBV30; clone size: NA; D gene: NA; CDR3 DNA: TGTGCCTGGAGTAAGGGACAACTAAGCACAGATACGCAGTATTTT; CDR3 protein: CAWSKGQLSTDTQYF
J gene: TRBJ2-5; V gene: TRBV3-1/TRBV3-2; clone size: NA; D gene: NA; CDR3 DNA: TGTGCCAGCAGCCAAGACCGAGAGACCCAGTACTTC; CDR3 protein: CASSQDRETQYF
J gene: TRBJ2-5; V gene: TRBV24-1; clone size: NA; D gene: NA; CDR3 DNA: TGTGCCACCAGTGATGCCACAGGGAAAGAGACCCAGTACTTC; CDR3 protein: CATSDATGKETQYF
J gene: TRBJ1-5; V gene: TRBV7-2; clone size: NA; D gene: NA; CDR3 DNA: TGTGCCAGCAGCCTCTTCGATCAGCCCCAGCATTTT; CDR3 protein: CASSLFDQPQHF
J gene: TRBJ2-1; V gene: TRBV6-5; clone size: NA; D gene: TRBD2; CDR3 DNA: TGTGCCAGCAACTCCGGGACTAGCGACTACAATGAGCAGTTCTTC; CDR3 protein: CASNSGTSDYNEQFF
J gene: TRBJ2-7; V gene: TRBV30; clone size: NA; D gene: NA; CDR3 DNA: TGTGCCTGGAGTCTTACAGGGAACTACGAGCAGTACTTC; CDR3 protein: CAWSLTGNYEQYF
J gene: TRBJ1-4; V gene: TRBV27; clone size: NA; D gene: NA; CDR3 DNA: TGTGCCAGCAGTTTCCGGGGAGGTGAAAAACTGTTTTTT; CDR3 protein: CASSFRGGEKLFF
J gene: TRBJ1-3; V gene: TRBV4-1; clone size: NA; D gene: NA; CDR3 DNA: TGCGCCAGCAGCCGATTAAGGACGGGGGGAAACACCATATATTTT; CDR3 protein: CASSRLRTGGNTIYF
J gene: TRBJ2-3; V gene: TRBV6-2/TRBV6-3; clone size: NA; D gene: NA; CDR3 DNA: TGTGCCAGCAGTCCGTGGACTATTAGTCGTGCAGATACGCAGTATTTT; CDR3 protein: CASSPWTISRADTQYF
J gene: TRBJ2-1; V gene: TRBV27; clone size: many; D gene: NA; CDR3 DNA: TGTGCCAGCAGTGGGGGGGCTGGGCAGTTCTTC; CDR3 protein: CASSGGAGQFF
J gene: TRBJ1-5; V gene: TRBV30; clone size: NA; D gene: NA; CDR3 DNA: TGTGCCTGGAGTGTCCAGGGGAATCAGCCCCAGCATTTT; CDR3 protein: CAWSVQGNQPQHF
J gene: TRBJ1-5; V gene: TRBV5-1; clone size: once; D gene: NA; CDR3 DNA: TGCGCCAGCAGAGCGGATCCCGATCAGCCCCAGCATTTT; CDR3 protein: CASRADPDQPQHF
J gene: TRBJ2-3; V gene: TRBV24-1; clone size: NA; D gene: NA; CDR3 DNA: TGTGCCACCAGTGAGGACTGGAGCACAGATACGCAGTATTTT; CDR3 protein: CATSEDWSTDTQYF
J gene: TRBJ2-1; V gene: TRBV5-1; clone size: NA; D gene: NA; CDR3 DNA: TGCGCCAGCATGGGGCATAACAATGAGCAGTTCTTC; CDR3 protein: CASMGHNNEQFF
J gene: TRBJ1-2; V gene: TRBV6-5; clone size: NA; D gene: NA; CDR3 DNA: TGTGCCAGCAGGATAGGGGGAGCTAACTATGGCTACACCTTC; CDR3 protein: CASRIGGANYGYTF
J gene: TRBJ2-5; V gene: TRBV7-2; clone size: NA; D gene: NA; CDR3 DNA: TGTGCCAGCAGTCAGACTACGTACCAAGAGACCCAGTACTTC; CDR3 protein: CASSQTTYQETQYF
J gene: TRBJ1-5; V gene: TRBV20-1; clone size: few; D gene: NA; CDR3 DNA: TGCAGTGCTAGTCGTAGCAATCAGCCCCAGCATTTT; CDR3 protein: CSASRSNQPQHF
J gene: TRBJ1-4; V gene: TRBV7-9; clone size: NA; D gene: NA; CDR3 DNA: TGTGCCAGCAGCTCCACCTCCCGGCAGGGAGGTGAAAAACTGTTTTTT; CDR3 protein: CASSSTSRQGGEKLFF
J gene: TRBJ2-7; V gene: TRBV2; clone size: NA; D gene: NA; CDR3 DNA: TGTGCCAGCCGCCGAGGCGCGGGGACCTTCTACGAGCAGTACTTC; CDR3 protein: CASRRGAGTFYEQYF
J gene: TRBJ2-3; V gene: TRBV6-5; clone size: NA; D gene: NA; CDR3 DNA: TGTGCCAGCAGTTACCTGGGCAGGGGCACAGATACGCAGTATTTT; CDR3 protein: CASSYLGRGTDTQYF
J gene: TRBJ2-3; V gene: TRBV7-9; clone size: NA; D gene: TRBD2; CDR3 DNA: TGTGCCAGCAGCTCCAAAAGGCTAGCGGGGGGGGCAGATACGCAGTATTTT; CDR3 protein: CASSSKRLAGGADTQYF